The 16 T cell receptor beta chains given below trace back to one sample, sequenced in a study of human T cells and chemical hapten exposure. Time point denoted: pre-sensitization, week 0. Regarding treatment: therapeutic diphenylcyclopropenone sensitization with weekly scalp DPC. The authors' total RNA extraction used unfractionated whole blood. TCRdb processed the RACE reads anew with MiXCR; each CDR3 protein has one entry. The sample holds 56,000 or so distinct CDR3 sequences, 9.5% to 10% seen once. The sequencing used whole blood, collected in connection with sensitization to the hapten diphenylcyclopropenone (DPC). Receptor source: a woman aged 25 to 45 with alopecia areata. Some clones in this sample may be carry-over from other donors' samples.

This clonotype was seen a handful of times. The gene calls are TRBV30 and TRBJ1-2; D call uncertain. Trimming left V 1 base short and J 4 bases short, with 10 bases between. The CDR3 is 13 amino acids. Germline-derived CDR1 and CDR2 are GTSNPN and SVGIG (reference sequence). CDR3 bases: TGTGCCTGGAGTGAGGGTTTCGGCTATGGCTACACCTTC. Its translation: CAWSEGFGYGYTF.

The chain is built from TRBV5-1 and TRBJ2-7, with 8 bases identical to TRBD2. After removal of 0 bases from V and 0 bases from J, the junction contained 5 bases not matched to a gene. CDR3 length: 16 residues. Germline CDR1 SGHRS, CDR2 YFSETQ. In DNA, the CDR3 is TGCGCCAGCAGCTTGGCTCCCGGGACTAGCTCCTACGAGCAGTACTTC. It specifies CASSLAPGTSSYEQYF.

This clonotype was counted at least ten times. The gene calls are TRBV25-1 and TRBJ2-7, with 7 bases matching TRBD1. The J segment lost 0 bases and the V segment lost 5 bases, leaving 4 bases of the junction unmatched. CDR1 MGHDK and CDR2 SYGVNS come from the germline V gene. The CDR3 loop spans 14 amino acids. The CDR3 here is CASSRTGDSYEQYF. The CDR3 DNA is TGTGCCAGCAGTCGGACAGGCGACTCCTACGAGCAGTACTTC.

The V call is TRBV6-1, the J call TRBJ1-1, with D uncertain. Germline CDR1 and CDR2: MNHNS and SASEGT. Trimming removed 7 bases from V and 5 bases from J, with 17 bases in between. The CDR3 covers 14 residues. CDR3 sequence: CASIGFRFGTEAFF. The CDR3 DNA is TGTGCCAGCATTGGATTCAGGTTTGGGACTGAAGCTTTCTTT.

V is TRBV12-3 or TRBV12-4 and J is TRBJ2-3; D gene unclear. Trimming left V 3 bases short and J 3 bases short, with 7 bases between. The CDR3 spans 13 residues. CDR3 sequence: CASSLDRTDTQYF. The CDR3 DNA is TGTGCCAGCAGTTTGGACCGAACAGATACGCAGTATTTT.

This clonotype was recorded a few times. The chain uses TRBV7-2 and TRBJ2-7, with D uncertain. V lost 5 bases, J lost 2 bases, and 4 bases lay in between. CDR1 and CDR2 (germline): SGHTA, FQGNSA. The CDR3 runs to 11 residues. The CDR3 DNA sequence: TGTGCCAGCAGCCCGGCCTACGAGCAGTACTTC. Protein: CASSPAYEQYF.

A remark on this clonotype: The junction does not match germline at one end; this may be a read error. The chain has TRBV7-9 and TRBJ1-6; D ambiguous. Germline V CDR1 and CDR2: SEHNR, FQNEAQ (reference sequence). The CDR3 spans 8 residues. This chain's CDR3 is CASSLADF. The CDR3 region has the DNA TGTGCCAGCAGCTTAGCAGACTTT.

This clonotype was picked up many times. J is TRBJ2-3 and V is TRBV12-5; D call uncertain. This CDR3 has 12 amino acids. Germline V gene sequence: CDR1 LGHNT, CDR2 FRNRAP. The germline V and J ends were trimmed by 2 bases and 0 bases, with 0 bases remaining between them. For the CDR3, the DNA is TGTGCTAGTGGTTTGAGCACAGATACGCAGTATTTT. Translated, it gives CASGLSTDTQYF. The full variable domain, with the rest looked up from reference TRBV12-5 and TRBJ2-3, is DARVTQTPRHKVTEMGQEVTMRCQPILGHNTVFWYRQTMMQGLELLAYFRNRAPLDDSGMPKDRFSAEMPDATLATLKIQPSEPRDSAVYFCASGLSTDTQYFGPGTRLTVL.

Many counts were recorded for this clonotype. The junction departs from the called germline gene at one end, perhaps through a read error. This chain connects TRBV18 to TRBJ1-1; tentative D call: TRBD1 (5 bases). Per germline, CDR1 KGHSH and CDR2 LQKENI. This CDR3 has 13 residues. This CDR3 is CASSPSGNPEAFF. DNA for the CDR3: TGTGCCAGCTCACCGTCAGGGAACCCTGAAGCTTTCTTT.

The chain joins TRBV4-3 to TRBJ1-2; 8 bases are shared with TRBD1. CDR1 LGHNA and CDR2 YSLEER come from the germline V gene. The length of the CDR3 is 13 residues. Trimming took 2 bases from V and 8 from J; bases not matched to a gene: 4. The CDR3 nucleotides read TGCGCCAGCAGCCAATCGGACAGGGCGGGCTACACCTTC. Translated: CASSQSDRAGYTF.

This clonotype was detected a few times. The gene calls are TRBV28 and TRBJ1-1; D is uncertain. This CDR3 contains 12 residues. Per the germline V gene, CDR1 is MDHEN and CDR2 is SYDVKM. The V end was cut by 2 bases, the J end by 7 bases, with 8 bases between. CDR3 sequence reads: CASSLGVGEAFF. The DNA of the CDR3 is TGTGCCAGCAGTTTAGGAGTTGGTGAAGCTTTCTTT.

The chain uses TRBV6-5 and TRBJ1-5; 7 bases agree with TRBD1. The CDR3 has 15 residues. Looked up from germline, CDR1 is MNHEY and CDR2 is SVGAGI. Trimming took 5 bases from V and 3 from J; bases not matched to a gene: 7. CDR3 amino acids: CASSQQGRHNQPQHF. The DNA for the CDR3 is TGTGCCAGCAGTCAACAGGGGCGACACAATCAGCCCCAGCATTTT.

V gene TRBV12-3 or TRBV12-4 combines with J gene TRBJ2-7; D possibly corresponds to TRBD1 (6 bases). This CDR3 comprises 15 residues. Between the trimmed V and J ends, which lost 5 bases and 4 bases, there was a span of 18 bases. Written as DNA, the CDR3 is TGTGCCAGCAGTCTAGGGGGTCTTATCCCTTACGAGCAGTACTTC. Translating gives CASSLGGLIPYEQYF.

This clonotype has ten or more counts. The J gene is TRBJ2-2, the V gene TRBV19, with D perhaps matching TRBD1 (5 bases). The CDR3 contains 13 residues. Germline CDR1 LNHDA, CDR2 SQIVND (reference sequence). V gave up 5 bases and J gave up 1 base, with 5 bases separating them. CDR3 amino acids: CASSDRNTGELFF. The CDR3 DNA reads TGTGCCAGTAGTGACAGGAACACCGGGGAGCTGTTTTTT.

In its sample, this clonotype was seen many times. V and J are TRBV6-2 or TRBV6-3 and TRBJ2-3; D may match TRBD1 or TRBD2 (6 bases each). Germline V CDR1 and CDR2: MNHEY, SVGEGT. CDR3 length: 14 residues. V lost 5 bases, J lost 0 bases, and 9 bases lay in between. The DNA of the CDR3 is TGTGCCAGCAGTCGGGGGCCCAGCACAGATACGCAGTATTTT. It yields the protein CASSRGPSTDTQYF.

This clonotype has just a few counts. This chain links TRBV20-1 with TRBJ1-4; 9 bases line up with TRBD1. CDR1 is DFQATT and CDR2 is SNEGSKA in the germline V gene (reference sequence). The CDR3 is 17 residues long. With 0 bases clipped from V and 8 bases from J, the junction kept 13 bases outside the gene matches. CDR3 in amino acids: CSARDPFLTGGREKLFF. CDR3 DNA sequence: TGCAGTGCTAGAGATCCGTTTTTGACAGGGGGGAGGGAAAAACTGTTTTTT.